This T cell receptor beta chain was recorded in a study of T cell clones after liver transplantation. As for the study in general: Pre-transplant mixed lymphocyte reactions yielded third-party-reactive TCRbeta sequences as comparators for graft-donor-reactive sequences. HCV positivity affected three of eight recipients; the rest lacked autoimmune or viral indications. Study-wide points: In two subjects, few donor cells limited the measurable donor-reactive repertoire. These preliminary findings come from unstandardized post-transplant sampling times.

Some clones are missing from TCRdb's copy, which holds only in-frame ones; the method was immunoSEQ multiplex PCR. This table holds 70,000 to 95,000 clones, 75% to 90% found once. The V end lost 5 bases, the J end lost 1 base, and 5 bases lay between the germline ends. CDR1 and CDR2 from the germline V gene are DFQATT and SNEGSKA (reference sequence). This CDR3 spans 11 amino acids. Concerning this clone: Its cognate antigen is unknown. Other DNA sequences in the same sample also yield this CDR3.

The chain employs TRBV20-1 and TRBJ2-5; D gene uncertain. This TCR was recovered from a human patient who received a liver transplant. Some T cells may originate from the graft donor. Sequencing used CD4+ T cells from blood, obtained at the 22-month timepoint. This chain's CDR3 is CSAQFQETQYF. In nucleotides, the CDR3 is TGCAGTGCTCAGTTCCAAGAGACCCAGTACTTC.